This record looks at one TCR beta chain sequence and its context. This CDR3 is 14 amino acids long. Germline-derived CDR1 and CDR2 are MNHNY and SVGAGI (reference sequence). Losses at the gene ends were 6 bases for V and 2 bases for J; bases not matched to a gene: 2. The data were obtained in a study of blood T cell repertoires in COVID-19. Study background: COVID-19 samples collected from the United States, Italy and Spain covered acute and convalescent phases. The cDNA or gDNA used as material had been derived from T cells, B-cell-depleted T cells, or PBMCs.

In the original workflow: Reference gene primer amplification in the assay estimated nucleated cell counts. Produced via immunoSEQ multiplex PCR; TCRdb's table is partial and in-frame only. V and J calls and clone size are as listed in that table; D and trimming were resolved from the DNA. Of approximately 30,000 clones in the sample, over 70% were seen once. This TCR derives from a man aged 65 to 79 with active COVID-19. The J gene is TRBJ2-2, the V gene TRBV6-6; TRBD1 aligns across 8 bases. Sequencing was done on a sample of peripheral blood. The CDR3, as DNA: TGTGCCAGCAGGCAGGGGGCTAACACCGGGGAGCTGTTTTTT. It is translated as CASRQGANTGELFF.